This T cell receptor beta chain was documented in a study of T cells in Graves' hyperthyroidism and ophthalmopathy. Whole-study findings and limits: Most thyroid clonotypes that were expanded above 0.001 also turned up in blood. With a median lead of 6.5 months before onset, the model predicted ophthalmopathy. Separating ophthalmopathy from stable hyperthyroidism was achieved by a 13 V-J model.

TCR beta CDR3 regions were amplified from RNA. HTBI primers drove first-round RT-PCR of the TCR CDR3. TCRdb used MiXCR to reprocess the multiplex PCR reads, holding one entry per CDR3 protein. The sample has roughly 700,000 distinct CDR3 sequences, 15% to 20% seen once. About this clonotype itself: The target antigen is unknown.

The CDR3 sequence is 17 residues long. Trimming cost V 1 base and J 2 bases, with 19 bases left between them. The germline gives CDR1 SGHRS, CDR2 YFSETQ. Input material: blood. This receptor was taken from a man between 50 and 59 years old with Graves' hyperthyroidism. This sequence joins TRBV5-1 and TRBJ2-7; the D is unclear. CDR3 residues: CASSLFRAGLIPYEQYF. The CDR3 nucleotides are TGCGCCAGCAGCTTGTTTAGGGCTGGGCTAATCCCCTACGAGCAGTACTTC.